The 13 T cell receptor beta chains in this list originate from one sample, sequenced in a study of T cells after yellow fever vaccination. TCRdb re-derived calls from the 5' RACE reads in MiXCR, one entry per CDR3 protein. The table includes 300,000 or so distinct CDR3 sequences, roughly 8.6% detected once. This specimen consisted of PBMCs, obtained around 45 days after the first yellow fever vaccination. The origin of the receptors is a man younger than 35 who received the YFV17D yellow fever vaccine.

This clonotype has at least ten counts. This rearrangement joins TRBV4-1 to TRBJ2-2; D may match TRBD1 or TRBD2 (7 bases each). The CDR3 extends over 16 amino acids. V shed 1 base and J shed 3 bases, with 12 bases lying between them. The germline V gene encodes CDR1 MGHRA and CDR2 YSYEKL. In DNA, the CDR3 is TGCGCCAGCAGCCAAGGCCCAGGGGGGGACACCGGGGAGCTGTTTTTT. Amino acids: CASSQGPGGDTGELFF.

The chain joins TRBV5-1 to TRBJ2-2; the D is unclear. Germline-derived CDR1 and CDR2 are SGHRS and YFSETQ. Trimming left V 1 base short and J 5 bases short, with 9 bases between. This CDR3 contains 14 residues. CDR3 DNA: TGCGCCAGCAGCTTGAGTAGGCAGACCGGGGAGCTGTTTTTT. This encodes CASSLSRQTGELFF. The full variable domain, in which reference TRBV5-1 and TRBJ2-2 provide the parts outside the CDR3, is KAGVTQTPRYLIKTRGQQVTLSCSPISGHRSVSWYQQTPGQGLQFLFEYFSETQRNKGNFPGRFSGRQFSNSRSEMNVSTLELGDSALYLCASSLSRQTGELFFGEGSRLTVL.

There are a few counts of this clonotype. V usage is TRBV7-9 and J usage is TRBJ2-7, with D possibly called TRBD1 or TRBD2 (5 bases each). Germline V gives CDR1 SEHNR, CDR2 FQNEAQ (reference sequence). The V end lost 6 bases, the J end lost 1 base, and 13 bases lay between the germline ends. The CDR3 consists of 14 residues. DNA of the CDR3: TGTGCCAGCAGTTTCACGGGGCCTTCCTACGAGCAGTACGTC. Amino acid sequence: CASSFTGPSYEQYV.

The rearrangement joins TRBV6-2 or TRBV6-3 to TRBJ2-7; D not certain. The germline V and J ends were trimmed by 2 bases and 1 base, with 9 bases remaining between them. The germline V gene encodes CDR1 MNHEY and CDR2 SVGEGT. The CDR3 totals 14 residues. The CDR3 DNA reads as TGTGCCAGCAGTTACGTTTCAGCTTCCTACGAGCAGTACTTC. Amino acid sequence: CASSYVSASYEQYF.

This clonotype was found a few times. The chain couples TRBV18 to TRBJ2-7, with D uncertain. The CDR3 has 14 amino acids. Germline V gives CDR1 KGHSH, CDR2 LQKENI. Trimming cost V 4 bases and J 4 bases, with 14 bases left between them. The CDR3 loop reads CASSQDQVGYEQYV. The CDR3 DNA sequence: TGTGCCAGCTCACAGGACCAGGTCGGGTACGAGCAGTACGTC.

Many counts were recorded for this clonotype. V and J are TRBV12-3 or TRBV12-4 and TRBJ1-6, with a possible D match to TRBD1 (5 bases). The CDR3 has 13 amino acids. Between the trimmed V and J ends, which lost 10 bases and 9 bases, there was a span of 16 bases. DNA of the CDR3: TGTGCCACCTGCCGGGACCCCGGTTCACCCCTCCACTTT. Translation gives CATCRDPGSPLHF.

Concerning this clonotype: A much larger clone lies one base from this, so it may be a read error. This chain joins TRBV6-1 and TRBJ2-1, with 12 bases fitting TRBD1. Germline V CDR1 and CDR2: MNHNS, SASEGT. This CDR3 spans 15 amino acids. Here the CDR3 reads CAISRGTGGGNEPFF. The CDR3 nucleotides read TGTGCCATCTCAAGGGGGACAGGGGGCGGGAATGAGCCGTTCTTC.

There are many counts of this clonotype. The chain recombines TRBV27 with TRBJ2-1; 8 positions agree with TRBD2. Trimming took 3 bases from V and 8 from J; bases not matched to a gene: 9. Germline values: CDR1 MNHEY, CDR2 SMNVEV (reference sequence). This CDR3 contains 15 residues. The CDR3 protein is CASSFSGEGVDEQFF. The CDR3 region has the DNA TGTGCCAGCAGTTTTAGCGGGGAGGGCGTCGATGAGCAGTTCTTC.

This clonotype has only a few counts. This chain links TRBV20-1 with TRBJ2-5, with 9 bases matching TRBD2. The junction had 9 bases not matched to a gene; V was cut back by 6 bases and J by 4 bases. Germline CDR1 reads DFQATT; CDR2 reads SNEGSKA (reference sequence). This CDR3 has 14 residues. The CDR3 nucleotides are TGCAGTGCGATGAATAGCGGGGGAGGAGAGACCCAGTACTTC. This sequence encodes CSAMNSGGGETQYF.

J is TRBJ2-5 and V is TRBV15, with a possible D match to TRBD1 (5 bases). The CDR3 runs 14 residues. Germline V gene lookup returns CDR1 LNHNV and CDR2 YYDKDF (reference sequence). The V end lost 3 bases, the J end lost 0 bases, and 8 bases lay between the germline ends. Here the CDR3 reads CATSRTTDQETQYF. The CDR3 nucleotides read TGTGCCACCAGCAGGACGACAGACCAAGAGACCCAGTACTTC.

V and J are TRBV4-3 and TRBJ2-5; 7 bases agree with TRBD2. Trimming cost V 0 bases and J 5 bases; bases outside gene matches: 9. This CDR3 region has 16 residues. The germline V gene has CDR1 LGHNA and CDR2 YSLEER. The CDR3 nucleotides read TGCGCCAGCAGCCAAGAATCGGCCACCGGGAGGGAGACCCAGTACTTC. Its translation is CASSQESATGRETQYF.

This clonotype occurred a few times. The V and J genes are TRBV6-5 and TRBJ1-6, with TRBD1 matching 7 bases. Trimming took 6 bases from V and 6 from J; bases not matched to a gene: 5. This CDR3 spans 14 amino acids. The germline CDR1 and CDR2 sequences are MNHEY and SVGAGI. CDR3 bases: TGTGCCAGCAGAACGGGACAGTCTAATTCACCCCTCCACTTT. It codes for CASRTGQSNSPLHF.

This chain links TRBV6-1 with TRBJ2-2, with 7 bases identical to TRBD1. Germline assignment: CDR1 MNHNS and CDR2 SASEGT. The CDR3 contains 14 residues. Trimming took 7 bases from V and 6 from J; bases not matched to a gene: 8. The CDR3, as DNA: TGTGCCAGCAACCTTAGGGGGCCCCCCGGGGAGCTGTTTTTT. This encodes CASNLRGPPGELFF.